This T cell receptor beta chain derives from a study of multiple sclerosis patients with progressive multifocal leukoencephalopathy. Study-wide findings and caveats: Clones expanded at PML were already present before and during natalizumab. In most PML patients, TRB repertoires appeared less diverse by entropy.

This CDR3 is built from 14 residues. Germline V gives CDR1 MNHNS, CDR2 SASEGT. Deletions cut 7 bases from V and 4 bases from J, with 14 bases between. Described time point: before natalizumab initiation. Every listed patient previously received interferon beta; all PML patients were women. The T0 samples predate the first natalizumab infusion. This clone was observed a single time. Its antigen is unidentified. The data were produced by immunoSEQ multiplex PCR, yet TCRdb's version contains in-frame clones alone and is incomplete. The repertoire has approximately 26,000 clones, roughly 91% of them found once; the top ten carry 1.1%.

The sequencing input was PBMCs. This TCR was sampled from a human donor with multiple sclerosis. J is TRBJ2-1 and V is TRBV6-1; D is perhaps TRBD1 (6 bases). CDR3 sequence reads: CASNEGDRYNEQFF. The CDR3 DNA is TGTGCCAGCAACGAGGGGGATCGATACAATGAGCAGTTCTTC.